One and the same sample provided the 11 T cell receptor beta chains below, sequenced in a study of T cells in Graves' hyperthyroidism and ophthalmopathy. What was amplified from RNA transcripts were TCR beta CDR3 regions. During a first-round RT-PCR of the TCR CDR3, the HTBI primer set was used. MiXCR, applied by TCRdb to the multiplex PCR reads, yields one record per CDR3 protein. The sample shows some 350,000 distinct CDR3 sequences, approximately 14% of them seen only once. The sequenced material came from blood. These TCRs come from a woman between 18 and 30 years old with Graves' hyperthyroidism that later progressed to Graves' ophthalmopathy.

J is TRBJ2-5 and V is TRBV9, with TRBD2 matching over 10 bases. Germline V gene lookup returns CDR1 SGDLS and CDR2 YYNGEE. The CDR3 sequence is 15 residues long. Trimming cost V 1 base and J 2 bases; bases outside gene matches: 2. The CDR3: CASSVQAGGQETQYF. For the CDR3, the DNA is TGTGCCAGCAGCGTACAAGCGGGAGGGCAAGAGACCCAGTACTTC.

This clonotype was picked up many times. The chain carries TRBV6-2 or TRBV6-3 and TRBJ1-2; TRBD1 matches at 11 bases. Germline lookup yields CDR1 MNHEY and CDR2 SVGEGT. V shed 6 bases and J 4 bases; nucleotides not matched to a gene: 7. The CDR3 is made up of 15 amino acids. The CDR3 sequence: CASSLKGQGVYGYTF. CDR3 sequence (DNA): TGTGCCAGCAGCCTCAAGGGACAGGGGGTCTATGGCTACACCTTC.

This clonotype was observed a few times. This chain connects TRBV12-3 or TRBV12-4 to TRBJ1-2, with TRBD1 as a possible D gene (5 bases). Trimming removed 6 bases from V and 0 bases from J, with 8 bases in between. The CDR3 is 13 amino acids. The chain's CDR3 is CASRQTANYGYTF. The CDR3 DNA reads as TGTGCCAGCAGGCAGACAGCTAACTATGGCTACACCTTC.

In this sample, this clonotype turned up many times. The V call is TRBV18, the J call TRBJ2-7; 8 nucleotides match TRBD2. The CDR3 runs to 16 residues. V dropped 1 base and J dropped 2; count of bases not matched to a gene: 7. CDR1 is KGHSH and CDR2 is LQKENI in the germline V gene. The CDR3 is CASSPRLTSVPYEQYF. CDR3 sequence (DNA): TGTGCCAGCTCACCACGGTTGACTAGCGTCCCCTACGAGCAGTACTTC.

This clonotype was observed at least ten times. This chain connects TRBV6-2 or TRBV6-3 to TRBJ2-7, with D tentatively TRBD2 (6 bases). Per germline, CDR1 MNHEY and CDR2 SVGEGT. The CDR3 is 14 amino acids. V was cut by 0 bases and J by 5 bases, with 11 bases left in between. Here the CDR3 DNA reads TGTGCCAGCAGTTACTCGTCAGGGAGGAACGAGCAGTACTTC. Protein sequence: CASSYSSGRNEQYF.

This clonotype showed up many times. J is TRBJ2-6 and V is TRBV2; TRBD1 might be the D (5 bases). Germline-derived CDR1 and CDR2 are SNHLY and FYNNEI. The CDR3 totals 16 residues. Trimming took off 6 bases at V and 0 bases at J, with 12 bases between the two ends. The CDR3, as DNA: TGTGCCAGCAGGACAGCCCAGGGCTCTGGGGCCAACGTCCTGACTTTC. Translated: CASRTAQGSGANVLTF.

In this sample, this clonotype turned up many times. This chain links TRBV5-1 with TRBJ2-7, with 7 bases aligning to TRBD1. Germline assignment: CDR1 SGHRS and CDR2 YFSETQ. CDR3 length: 16 amino acids. J lost 7 bases, V lost 4 bases, and 17 bases had no gene match. The CDR3 spells CASSAKQGPTVEEQYF. The CDR3 DNA is TGCGCCAGCAGCGCCAAACAGGGGCCCACTGTGGAAGAGCAGTACTTC.

The CDR3 coding sequence is TGTGCCAGCAGCTCACCACCAGGATCGAGCTCCTACGAGCAGTACTTC. As protein: CASSSPPGSSSYEQYF. The genes are TRBV7-2 and TRBJ2-7, with D unclear. The CDR3 covers 16 residues. The V gene's germline CDR1 is SGHTA and CDR2 FQGNSA. V gave up 4 bases and J gave up 0 bases, with 16 bases separating them.

This clonotype was observed at least ten times. The chain is built from TRBV28 and TRBJ2-7; 9 nucleotides match TRBD2. Trimming at V came to 7 bases and at J to 3 bases, leaving 7 bases not matched to a gene. Germline lookup yields CDR1 MDHEN and CDR2 SYDVKM. The CDR3 sequence is 14 residues long. Here the CDR3 DNA reads TGTGCCAGCATCACGACTAGCGGAGGCTACGAGCAGTACTTC. Translated, it gives CASITTSGGYEQYF.

This clonotype came up many times. This chain links TRBV28 with TRBJ2-1; 10 positions agree with TRBD2. The CDR3 sequence is 15 residues long. V lost 10 bases, J lost 5 bases, and 11 bases stayed unmatched. The germline CDR1 and CDR2 sequences are MDHEN and SYDVKM. CDR3 sequence (DNA): TGTGCCACCGCGATCCTAGCGGGAGCCGACAATGAGCAGTTCTTC. Translating gives CATAILAGADNEQFF.

This clonotype was detected ten times or more. Here the CDR3 reads CAWSLEQGWNQPQHF. In DNA, the CDR3 is TGTGCCTGGAGTCTTGAACAGGGTTGGAATCAGCCCCAGCATTTT. The chain has TRBV30 and TRBJ1-5; a possible D gene is TRBD1 (6 bases). CDR1 GTSNPN and CDR2 SVGIG come from the germline V gene (reference sequence). Trimming stripped 2 bases from V and 4 bases from J, with 15 bases between. This CDR3 has 15 amino acids.